A selection of T cell receptor beta chains follows, all from one sample in a study of human T cells and chemical hapten exposure. Each CDR3 protein is one row after TCRdb ran MiXCR on the 5' RACE reads. The sample has 110,000 or so distinct CDR3 sequences; approximately 20% are singletons. The source is a human donor in good health. Both conserved end residues are part of each CDR3. The D gene is left open where the match is weak. Clone size is given for some rows only: seen once, a few or many times, or a class if the clone is expanded.

>-|TRBV5-1|TRBD2|TRBJ2-1
TGCGCCAGCAGGGCGGGACTAGCGACCTACAATGAGCAGTTCTTC
CASRAGLATYNEQFF
>-|TRBV5-1|-|TRBJ1-2
TGCGCCAGCAGCTTACAGGGCTATGGCTACACCTTC
CASSLQGYGYTF
>few|TRBV20-1|-|TRBJ1-3
TGCAGTGCTGCCACAGGGAACTCTGGAAACACCATATATTTT
CSAATGNSGNTIYF
>once|TRBV28|-|TRBJ1-1
TGTGCCAGCTGGGTACAGACAAACACTGAAGCTTTCTTT
CASWVQTNTEAFF
>few|TRBV12-3/TRBV12-4|-|TRBJ2-3
TGTGCCAGCAGCCGCCGCATCGATACGCAGTATTTT
CASSRRIDTQYF
>few|TRBV4-1|TRBD1|TRBJ2-3
TGCGCCAGCAGCCAAGTCCAGGGGGCCACAGATACGCAGTATTTT
CASSQVQGATDTQYF
>-|TRBV10-3|-|TRBJ2-5
TGTGCCTTCGAGGCACAACAAGAGACCCAGTACTTC
CAFEAQQETQYF
>many|TRBV23-1|TRBD1|TRBJ1-4
TGCGCCAGCAGTCAATCGCCGGCCGGACAGGGCCCAAACGATGAGGAAAAACTGTTTTTT
CASSQSPAGQGPNDEEKLFF
>few|TRBV6-5|TRBD1|TRBJ1-5
TGTGCCAGCAGTTACGACAGGGGAAACAATCAGCCCCAGCATTTT
CASSYDRGNNQPQHF
>-|TRBV4-1|TRBD1|TRBJ1-6
TGCGCCAGCAGCCGCGAACAGGGGAGGCTGGGGGCGGGGAATTCACCCCTCCACTTT
CASSREQGRLGAGNSPLHF
>-|TRBV5-5|-|TRBJ1-5
TGTGCCAGCAGCCCCCGGGGGCAGGGTAGCAATCAGCCCCAGCATTTT
CASSPRGQGSNQPQHF
>few|TRBV2|TRBD1|TRBJ2-7
TGTGCCAGCAACTTCCTGGACAGGCGCTCCTACGAGCAGTACTTC
CASNFLDRRSYEQYF
>few|TRBV29-1|-|TRBJ1-5
TGCAGCGTTGTCCAGGGAGGGAATCAGCCCCAGCATTTT
CSVVQGGNQPQHF
>-|TRBV14|-|TRBJ2-3
TGTGCCAGCAGCCAAGAAGGAATCGGAGATACGCAGTATTTT
CASSQEGIGDTQYF
>few|TRBV28|-|TRBJ2-7
TGTGCCAGCAGTTCCTTCGGGTACGAGCAGTACTTC
CASSSFGYEQYF
>-|TRBV10-3|-|TRBJ1-1
TGTGCCATCCGGAGCAGACCCGACACTGAAGCTTTCTTT
CAIRSRPDTEAFF